The 26 T cell receptor beta chains reported below all come from one sample, sequenced in a study of PD-1 blockade in mismatch repair-deficient tumors. Only in-frame clones appear in the TCRdb table, and some are missing; sequencing was by immunoSEQ multiplex PCR. The sample consists of about 84,000 clones, more than 65% of them appearing once. The sequencing used peripheral blood, collected 12 weeks after starting pembrolizumab. The origin of the receptors is an adult with mismatch repair-deficient cancer.

V gene TRBV9 combines with J gene TRBJ2-1; D unclear. This CDR3 is built from 12 residues. Trimming shortened V by 0 bases and J by 6 bases, and 4 bases separated the two germline ends. Germline CDR1 SGDLS, CDR2 YYNGEE. CDR3: CASSVGSNEQFF. CDR3 in DNA: TGTGCCAGCAGCGTAGGTAGCAATGAGCAGTTCTTC.

This clone was seen more than once but under ten times. The CDR3 coding sequence is TGTGCCAGCAGGGCGACTGGCTCTGGAAACACCATATATTTT. Encoded protein: CASRATGSGNTIYF. The gene calls are TRBV5-6 and TRBJ1-3, with no clear D. Trimming shortened V by 5 bases and J by 0 bases, and 9 bases separated the two germline ends. Germline values: CDR1 SGHDT, CDR2 YYEEEE. The CDR3 is 14 residues long.

This clone was counted a single time. This chain links TRBV5-1 with TRBJ2-5; a weak D match, TRBD2 (5 bases). The germline V and J ends were trimmed by 6 bases and 1 base, with 10 bases remaining between them. The germline gives CDR1 SGHRS, CDR2 YFSETQ. The CDR3 spans 13 residues. The CDR3 sequence: CASTAGRQETQYF. The CDR3 DNA reads as TGCGCCAGCACTGCGGGCCGCCAAGAGACCCAGTACTTC.

The V call is TRBV5-6, the J call TRBJ2-7, with 9 bases matching TRBD1. Germline assignment: CDR1 SGHDT and CDR2 YYEEEE. CDR3 length: 15 amino acids. The J segment lost 1 base and the V segment lost 3 bases, leaving 5 bases of the junction unmatched. CDR3 residues: CASSWGQGFSYEQYF. CDR3 DNA sequence: TGTGCCAGCAGCTGGGGACAGGGTTTTTCCTACGAGCAGTACTTC.

The chain has TRBV9 and TRBJ1-1; 9 bases are shared with TRBD1. V shed 0 bases and J 2 bases; nucleotides not matched to a gene: 2. CDR3 length: 15 residues. Germline V gene data show CDR1 as SGDLS and CDR2 as YYNGEE. The CDR3 DNA follows: TGTGCCAGCAGCGTAGACAGGGGGCCAAACACTGAAGCTTTCTTT. It yields the protein CASSVDRGPNTEAFF. Full variable domain (missing parts from reference TRBV9 and TRBJ1-1): DSGVTQTPKHLITATGQRVTLRCSPRSGDLSVYWYQQSLDQGLQFLIQYYNGEERAKGNILERFSAQQFPDLHSELNLSSLELGDSALYFCASSVDRGPNTEAFFGQGTRLTVV.

This clone came up once. V gene TRBV19 combines with J gene TRBJ1-5; D not certain. The germline CDR1 and CDR2 sequences are LNHDA and SQIVND (reference sequence). This CDR3 region has 13 residues. Between the trimmed V and J ends, which lost 4 bases and 4 bases, there was a span of 8 bases. The CDR3 DNA reads TGTGCCAGTAGTAAAACGGGAAATCAGCCCCAGCATTTT. Protein: CASSKTGNQPQHF.

The V call is TRBV10-1, the J call TRBJ2-3; 12 nucleotides line up with TRBD2. Germline values: CDR1 WNHNN, CDR2 SYGVQD (reference sequence). Trimming cost V 3 bases and J 0 bases; bases outside gene matches: 1. The CDR3 totals 16 residues. The CDR3 coding sequence is TGCGCCAGCAGTGAAGGGACTAGCGGGAGCACAGATACGCAGTATTTT. Encoded protein: CASSEGTSGSTDTQYF.

This sequence joins TRBV5-6 and TRBJ1-2, with a possible D match to TRBD1 (5 bases). Trimming shortened V by 5 bases and J by 1 base, and 15 bases separated the two germline ends. Germline V lookup: CDR1 SGHDT, CDR2 YYEEEE. The CDR3 runs to 15 residues. In DNA, the CDR3 is TGTGCCAGCAGAATTGGGGGGGACCTTAACTATGGCTACACCTTC. This translates into CASRIGGDLNYGYTF.

This clone has just a few counts. The CDR3 sequence: CASSKDPLSNEQFF. In DNA form, the CDR3 reads TGTGCCAGTAGTAAGGACCCGTTGTCCAATGAGCAGTTCTTC. The V call is TRBV19, the J call TRBJ2-1; no clear D. Trimming cost V 4 bases and J 6 bases, with 13 bases left between them. The CDR3 has 14 amino acids. Germline V lookup: CDR1 LNHDA, CDR2 SQIVND (reference sequence).

The chain has TRBV23-1 and TRBJ2-2, with TRBD1 matching 7 bases. TRBV23-1 counts as an open reading frame of uncertain function. This CDR3 comprises 15 residues. V lost 4 bases to trimming and J lost 7 bases; unmatched junction nucleotides: 9. The DNA for the CDR3 is TGCGCCAGCAGTCCCCCGCAGGGGGAATACGGGGAGCTGTTTTTT. This sequence encodes CASSPPQGEYGELFF.

The rearrangement joins TRBV6-6 to TRBJ2-1; 7 bases are a match to TRBD2. Germline V lookup: CDR1 MNHNY, CDR2 SVGAGI (reference sequence). J was trimmed by 5 bases and V by 0 bases; bases with no gene match: 7. The CDR3 runs 16 residues. CDR3 residues: CASSYSISGIDNEQFF. The CDR3 DNA is TGTGCCAGCAGTTACTCGATCAGCGGGATAGACAATGAGCAGTTCTTC.

The gene calls are TRBV19 and TRBJ1-4; unclear D gene. Germline assignment: CDR1 LNHDA and CDR2 SQIVND (reference sequence). There are 15 residues in the CDR3. V shed 2 bases and J shed 0 bases, with 7 bases lying between them. This CDR3 reads CASSIFGSTNEKLFF. In DNA, the CDR3 is TGTGCCAGTAGTATATTTGGATCAACTAATGAAAAACTGTTTTTT.

CDR3 sequence reads: CASSLYVEQYF. The CDR3 bases are TGTGCCAGCAGCTTATACGTCGAGCAGTACTTC. The chain uses TRBV7-3 and TRBJ2-7; D remains ambiguous. Between the trimmed V and J ends, which lost 2 bases and 6 bases, there was a span of 5 bases. Germline CDR1 reads SGHTA; CDR2 reads FQGTGA. CDR3 length: 11 amino acids.

This clone appeared a few times. V is TRBV7-2 and J is TRBJ2-7; the D is unclear. Looked up from germline, CDR1 is SGHTA and CDR2 is FQGNSA. V was shortened by 1 base and J by 5 bases, with 12 bases between the two germline ends. The CDR3 sequence is 14 residues long. CDR3 in amino acids: CASSLVTPADEQYF. As DNA, the CDR3 is TGTGCCAGCAGCTTAGTTACACCGGCGGACGAGCAGTACTTC.

V usage is TRBV28 and J usage is TRBJ2-1; a weak D match, TRBD1 (6 bases). This CDR3 is 16 amino acids long. Looked up from germline, CDR1 is MDHEN and CDR2 is SYDVKM. The V end lost 4 bases, the J end lost 6 bases, and 19 bases lay between the germline ends. This CDR3 reads CASSWKPRGHFNEQFF. The CDR3 region has the DNA TGTGCCAGCAGTTGGAAACCCAGGGGTCATTTCAATGAGCAGTTCTTC.

The gene calls are TRBV9 and TRBJ2-7, with D unresolved. The V and J ends lost 7 bases and 2 bases respectively, with 1 base between them. Germline lookup yields CDR1 SGDLS and CDR2 YYNGEE. This CDR3 comprises 9 residues. DNA for the CDR3: TGTGCCAGCCCCTACGAGCAGTACTTC. Its translation is CASPYEQYF.

V and J are TRBV7-7 and TRBJ1-4; D not resolved. The CDR3 is made up of 13 amino acids. Germline CDR1 SSHAT, CDR2 FNYEAQ (reference sequence). CDR3 protein: CASSALPGEKLFF. As DNA, the CDR3 is TGTGCTAGCTCGGCCCTTCCAGGAGAAAAACTGTTTTTT.

This chain connects TRBV18 to TRBJ2-1; 7 bases are shared with TRBD2. CDR3 size: 16 residues. Germline V CDR1 and CDR2: KGHSH, LQKENI. Unmatched junction bases numbered 11, after V lost 3 bases and J lost 6 bases. The CDR3 coding sequence is TGTGCCAGCTCACCGACCAGCGGGGCCGGCGGCAATGAGCAGTTCTTC. This encodes CASSPTSGAGGNEQFF.

This clone was seen more than once but under ten times. The chain links TRBV5-6 to TRBJ1-5; 9 bases agree with TRBD1. J was trimmed by 4 bases and V by 0 bases; bases with no gene match: 2. CDR1 and CDR2 from the germline V gene are SGHDT and YYEEEE. CDR3 length: 15 amino acids. CDR3 sequence: CASSLAGTGNQPQHF. The DNA for the CDR3 is TGTGCCAGCAGCTTGGCCGGGACAGGGAATCAGCCCCAGCATTTT.

The chain employs TRBV2 and TRBJ2-1, with a weak D call TRBD1 (6 bases). The V gene lost 8 bases and the J gene lost 3 bases, with 17 bases spanning the gap. This CDR3 contains 15 residues. Germline V lookup: CDR1 SNHLY, CDR2 FYNNEI. CDR3 in DNA: TGTGCCAGCGGGGCAGGGGAAAGGGGCTACAATGAGCAGTTCTTC. It translates to CASGAGERGYNEQFF.

A single count supports this clone. The chain has TRBV18 and TRBJ1-3; D is undetermined. Germline CDR1 KGHSH, CDR2 LQKENI. The CDR3 loop spans 14 amino acids. The V end lost 8 bases, the J end lost 4 bases, and 15 bases lay between the germline ends. CDR3 region: CASRPGSGGNTIYF. CDR3 nucleotide sequence: TGTGCCAGCCGACCGGGGTCCGGGGGAAACACCATATATTTT.

This rearrangement joins TRBV19 to TRBJ2-1, with 10 nucleotides matching TRBD2. The CDR3 length is 16 residues. V was pared by 6 bases and J by 1 base, with 6 bases of the junction left unmatched. Germline-derived CDR1 and CDR2 are LNHDA and SQIVND (reference sequence). CDR3 bases: TGTGCCAGTAGAACCGGGACTAGCGCATCCTACAATGAGCAGTTCTTC. Its translation: CASRTGTSASYNEQFF.

This chain uses TRBV13 with TRBJ2-7, with 7 bases matching TRBD2. Germline CDR1 is PRHDT and CDR2 is FYEKMQ (reference sequence). The length of the CDR3 is 16 residues. With V trimmed by 0 bases and J by 2 bases, 7 bases remained unmatched. The CDR3 DNA is TGTGCCAGCAGCTTAGGCGCGCGGGAGTACCCCTACGAGCAGTACTTC. Its translation is CASSLGAREYPYEQYF. Variable domain in full (rest from reference TRBV13 and TRBJ2-7): AAGVIQSPRHLIKEKRETATLKCYPIPRHDTVYWYQQGPGQDPQFLISFYEKMQSDKGSIPDRFSAQQFSDYHSELNMSSLELGDSALYFCASSLGAREYPYEQYFGPGTRLTVT.

V and J are TRBV7-2 and TRBJ2-7; TRBD2 agrees at 13 bases. The CDR3 runs to 14 residues. CDR1 is SGHTA and CDR2 is FQGNSA in the germline V gene. The J segment lost 6 bases and the V segment lost 5 bases, leaving 4 bases of the junction unmatched. The CDR3: CASSQLAGGLEQYF. CDR3 bases: TGTGCCAGCAGCCAACTAGCGGGAGGGCTCGAGCAGTACTTC.

The chain has TRBV6-1 and TRBJ2-1; D gene ambiguous. This CDR3 region has 14 residues. The germline gives CDR1 MNHNS, CDR2 SASEGT. V lost 6 bases, J lost 10 bases, and 19 bases lay in between. CDR3 region: CASSVRQDGREQFF. DNA for the CDR3: TGTGCCAGCAGCGTAAGGCAGGACGGCCGCGAGCAGTTCTTC.

V and J are TRBV15 and TRBJ2-2; no clear D gene. CDR1 LNHNV and CDR2 YYDKDF come from the germline V gene (reference sequence). This CDR3 contains 15 residues. The V gene lost 5 bases and the J gene lost 7 bases, with 17 bases spanning the gap. The CDR3 coding sequence is TGTGCCACCAGCGAGCGACTTCCCAAGAGCGGGGAGCTGTTTTTT. Its translation is CATSERLPKSGELFF.